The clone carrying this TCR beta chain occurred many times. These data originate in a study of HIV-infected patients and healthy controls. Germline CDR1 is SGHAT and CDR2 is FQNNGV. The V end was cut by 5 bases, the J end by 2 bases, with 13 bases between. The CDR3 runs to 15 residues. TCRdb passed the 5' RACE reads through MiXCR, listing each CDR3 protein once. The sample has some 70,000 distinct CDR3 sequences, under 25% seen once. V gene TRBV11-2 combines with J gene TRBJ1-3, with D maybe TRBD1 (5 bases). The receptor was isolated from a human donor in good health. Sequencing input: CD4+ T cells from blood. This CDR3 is CASSLLTGPGNTIYF. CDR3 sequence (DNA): TGTGCCAGCAGCCTCCTTACAGGACCTGGAAACACCATATATTTT.